Following are 2 T cell receptor beta chains from one sample sequenced in a study of beta chain features in type 1 diabetes. Study-wide findings and caveats: All four CD4+ subsets from Type 1 diabetes patients carried moderately but significantly shorter TCRB CDR3s.

No antigen has been assigned to these receptors. The entirety of the isolated RNA underwent reverse transcription, so expressed TCRB transcripts were sequenced. Repertoires were generated with immunoSEQ multiplex PCR, while TCRdb's copy carries only in-frame clones and drops some. The data show more than 250,000 clones, over 14% seen once. The sequencing input was naive CD4+ T cells from blood. The receptors stem from a man between 18 and 35 years old with type 1 diabetes.

This clone occurred a few times. Written as DNA, the CDR3 is TGTGCCAGCAGTGCGGGTCCAAAAAACATTCAGTACTTC. Protein product: CASSAGPKNIQYF. The chain carries TRBV25-1 and TRBJ2-4; no reliable D call. The CDR3 has 13 amino acids. With 4 bases removed from V and 4 bases from J, the gap between germline ends came to 8 bases. From germline, CDR1 is MGHDK and CDR2 SYGVNS. The full variable domain, rest sourced from reference TRBV25-1 and TRBJ2-4, is EADIYQTPRYLVIGTGKKITLECSQTMGHDKMYWYQQDPGMELHLIHYSYGVNSTEKGDLSSESTVSRIRTEHFPLTLESARPSHTSQYLCASSAGPKNIQYFGAGTRLSVL.

The genes are TRBV5-1 and TRBJ1-2, with TRBD1 matching 8 bases. Germline V gene lookup returns CDR1 SGHRS and CDR2 YFSETQ. The ends lost 5 bases at V and 2 bases at J; junction bases unmatched: 5. This CDR3 has 14 amino acids. The CDR3 spells CASRTGQGNYGYTF. Here the CDR3 DNA reads TGCGCCAGCAGAACTGGACAGGGAAACTATGGCTACACCTTC.